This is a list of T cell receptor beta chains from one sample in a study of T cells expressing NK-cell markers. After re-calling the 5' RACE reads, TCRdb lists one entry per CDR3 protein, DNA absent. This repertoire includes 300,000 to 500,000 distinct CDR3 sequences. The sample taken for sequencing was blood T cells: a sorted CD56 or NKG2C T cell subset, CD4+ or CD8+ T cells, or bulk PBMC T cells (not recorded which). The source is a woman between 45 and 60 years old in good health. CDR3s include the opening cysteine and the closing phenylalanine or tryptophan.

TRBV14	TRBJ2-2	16	CASSQTRTMNTGELFF
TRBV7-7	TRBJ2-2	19	CASSLVGVLVWWNTGELFF
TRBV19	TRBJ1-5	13	CASSLGAFWPQHF
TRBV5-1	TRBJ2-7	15	CASSLAVTESYEQYF
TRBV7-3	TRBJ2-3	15	CASRLTSGRMDTQYF
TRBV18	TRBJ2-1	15	CASSPSFGRMNEQFF
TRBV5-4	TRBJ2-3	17	CASSMPNPGLAVDTQYF
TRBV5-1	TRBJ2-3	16	CASSLASGGGTDTQYF
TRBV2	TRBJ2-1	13	CASSDVRDNEQFF
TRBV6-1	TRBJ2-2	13	CASTRLAPGELFF
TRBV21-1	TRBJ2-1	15	CASTILTSGANEQFF
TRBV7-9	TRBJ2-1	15	CASSPAGGSYNEQFF
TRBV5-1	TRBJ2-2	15	CASSLVLANTGELFF
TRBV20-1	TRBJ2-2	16	CSARILAGSTTGELFF
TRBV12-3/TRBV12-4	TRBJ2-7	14	CASSLGGAVREQYF
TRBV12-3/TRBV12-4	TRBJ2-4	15	CASSPHALAKNIQYF
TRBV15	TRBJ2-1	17	CATSRDPIAGIVNEQFF
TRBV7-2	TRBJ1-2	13	CASSFGHGSPYTF
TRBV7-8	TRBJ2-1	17	CASSWKTWPNHNNEQFF
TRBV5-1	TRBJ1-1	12	CASSALNTEAFF
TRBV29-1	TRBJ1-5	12	CSVGQRNQPQHF
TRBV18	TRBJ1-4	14	CASSPSLSNEKLFF
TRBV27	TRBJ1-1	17	CASSLVFVGTSYVGAFF
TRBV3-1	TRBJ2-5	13	CASSQERGVTQYF
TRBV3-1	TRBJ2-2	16	CASSQDPGSRPGELFF
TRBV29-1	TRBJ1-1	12	CSVVRLDGEAFF
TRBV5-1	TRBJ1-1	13	CASSLKSRAEAFF
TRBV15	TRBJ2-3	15	CATSRDRTGTDTQYF
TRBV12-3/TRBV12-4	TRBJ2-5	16	CASSLALTGGEETQYF